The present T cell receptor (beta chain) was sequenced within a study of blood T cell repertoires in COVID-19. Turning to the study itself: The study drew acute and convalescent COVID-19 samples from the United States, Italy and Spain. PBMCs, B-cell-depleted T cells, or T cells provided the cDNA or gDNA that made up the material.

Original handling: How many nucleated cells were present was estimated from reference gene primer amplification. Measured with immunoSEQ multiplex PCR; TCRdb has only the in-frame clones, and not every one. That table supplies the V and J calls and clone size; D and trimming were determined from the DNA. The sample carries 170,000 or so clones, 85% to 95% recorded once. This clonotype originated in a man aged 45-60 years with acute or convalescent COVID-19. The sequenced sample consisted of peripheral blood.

The CDR3 nucleotides are TGTGCCAGCAGCCGCCGGACAGGACGAGCTAACTATGGCTACACCTTC. Translation: CASSRRTGRANYGYTF. This chain joins TRBV27 and TRBJ1-2; 7 nucleotides agree with TRBD1. From germline, CDR1 is MNHEY and CDR2 SMNVEV (reference sequence). This CDR3 has 16 residues. V lost 6 bases to trimming and J lost 0 bases; unmatched junction nucleotides: 10.